This T cell receptor (beta chain) was obtained from a study of shared clonotypes between healthy human individuals (dated by TCRdb to the early 2020s). As for the study more broadly: The cohort included three men and a couple of women between 18 and 49 years of age. Per donor, three plates each were used for CD4 naive and CD4 memory, two for CD8 naive, and one for CD8 memory. To estimate repertoire size and how much clonotype sharing occurs between individuals, the study deeply sequenced the blood TCR repertoires of five or six healthy adults. Different laboratories and diverse techniques were used to prepare libraries and sequence TCR repertoires, to increase sequencing depth and limit assay-specific biases. Leukapheresis yielded between about 0.85 and 10 billion PBMCs per donor.

As regards this clone: This receptor's antigen is unknown. Base quality data are lacking; no much larger clone is found one base away.

Using the deep immunoSEQ assay, TCR CDR3 regions were amplified from genomic DNA by multiplex PCR. For each cell subset, the extracted genomic DNA was distributed evenly across all wells of several immunoSEQ 96-well plates, and each plate served as one replicate. For sorted subsets, each replicate PCR was loaded with about 0.2 ug genomic DNA, equivalent to 30,000 or so T cell genomes. Purified libraries were measured with a Qubit 3.0 fluorometer, size-checked on a Bioanalyzer 2100, and measured again with the KAPA Library Quantification kit. Every immunoSEQ 96-well plate was sequenced on a separate single-read 150-cycle Illumina NextSeq 550 flow cell. In the source study's methods: The immunoSEQ output contained only junctional sequences without quality scores, so filtering could not match that applied to full-length reads. To assign V/J genes and CDR3, sequences were annotated using PyIR, a Python wrapper for IgBLAST v1.9, with IMGT germline references. Any read was removed if the V/J assignment was weak (E-value above 1e-6), the CDR3 was missing, or the read contained stop codons, out-of-frame junctions, or ambiguous translated residues. V3J clonotypes were defined as sequences sharing the same inferred V gene, J gene, and CDR3 amino acid sequence. To compute the percentage overlap between repertoires, the number of shared unique clonotypes was divided by the size of the smaller repertoire. RTK rarefaction, the Chao1 estimator, and Recon v2.1 estimates of unobserved clonotypes were used to assess repertoire richness. Generation probabilities were computed with OLGA for all TCRbeta clonotypes obtained by the gDNA method from several donors. In its TCRdb copy, this immuneACCESS table keeps in-frame sequences only and misses some clones. Where compared with another copy, unresolved V genes explain less than half of these, and the others have no known cause. The V and J calls and clone size are taken from that table; D and trimming were inferred from the DNA. This sample comprises around 2,000,000 clones, roughly 91% of them detected only once. Of the sample, around 1.7% falls within the top ten clones.

Study-level results and caveats: Only blood was sampled, and tissue TCR repertoires likely differ from those in blood. Even with the large sequencing depth, rarefaction of the sorted-subset datasets indicated that sequencing was incomplete. Based on pairwise subsampling, the degree of clonotype sharing among donors was expected to be affected by sequencing depth. Larger estimated clonotype richness was generally found for naive subsets than for memory subsets. Higher generation probabilities were observed for clonotypes shared by all four sorted-subset donors than for non-shared clonotypes. The genetic and exposure-history diversity represented was limited by the small number of donors. About 5% of naive CD4, 3% to 3.5% of naive CD8, around 2.3% of memory CD4, and 0.4% of memory CD8 clonotypes were shared across a few donors.

After removal of 4 bases from V and 7 bases from J, the junction retains 5 bases not matched to a gene. Its CDR3 holds 15 amino acids, cysteine through phenylalanine. Only the CDR3 portion is preserved as DNA: 45 bases, with reading frame beginning at the first base. CDR1 and CDR2 (MNHEY, SMNVEV) derive from the germline V gene (reference sequence). CD8 naive samples were CD45RO-negative cells positively selected for CCR7, giving a CD45RA+CCR7+ population that excluded TemRA cells. Healthy HIV-negative adults with no recently reported acute infections or vaccinations were included as donors. Every donor was a Caucasian adult residing in Nashville, Tennessee, USA. Blood was obtained by leukapheresis, after which PBMCs were separated by Ficoll-Histopaque density gradient centrifugation and cryopreserved in liquid nitrogen vapor phase. Analytical flow cytometry was used to check the purity and quantity of each magnetically sorted T cell population. Genomic DNA was isolated from every sorted fraction and measured by UV absorbance on a Nanodrop 2000c.

The sequencing sample was made of naive CD8+ T cells from PBMCs. This specimen's cell subset or site label, interpreted: CD45RA+CCR7+. The rearranged chain carries TRBV27 and TRBJ1-4; 11 junctional bases match TRBD1. The clonotype was recovered from a man younger than 35 in good health. Some clones in this sample may be carry-over from other donors' samples. CDR3 protein: CASSSDRGRGEKLFF. The bases are TGTGCCAGCAGTTCGGACAGGGGGCGGGGTGAAAAACTGTTTTTT.